The T cell receptor beta chain described here comes from a study of T cell repertoires in cytomegalovirus infection. Concerning this clonotype itself: The antigen remains unidentified.

TCRdb processed the reads anew with MiXCR; each CDR3 protein has one entry. The sample contains approximately 150,000 distinct CDR3 sequences, 20% to 25% of which appear only once. The CDR3 contains 13 residues. V gave up 7 bases and J gave up 3 bases, with 12 bases separating them. This chain links TRBV12-3 or TRBV12-4 with TRBJ1-1; possibly TRBD1 for D (6 bases). The sequences come from CD8+ T cells from cultured PBMCs, collected from culture after CMV antigen stimulation. The source is a human donor in good health (CMV status not recorded). Some clones in this sample may be carry-over from other donors' samples. CDR3 nucleotides: TGTGCCAGCATCCTACAGGGCTACACTGAAGCTTTCTTT. This sequence encodes CASILQGYTEAFF.